This TCR beta chain is from a study of blood T cell repertoires in COVID-19. Assay used: immunoSEQ multiplex PCR; TCRdb lists only in-frame clones, some missing. The sample has about 270,000 clones, 81% seen once. This clonotype originated in a woman in her sixties with active or convalescent COVID-19. Material: peripheral blood.

The CDR3 nucleotides read TGTGCCACCAGCAGCGGCCGTGGGACAGCGGCCTACACTGAAGCTTTCTTT. Its translation is CATSSGRGTAAYTEAFF. This sequence joins TRBV15 and TRBJ1-1, with 7 bases matching TRBD1. The CDR3 is 17 residues long. Germline CDR1 and CDR2: LNHNV and YYDKDF (reference sequence). V was clipped by 3 bases and J by 3 bases; unmatched bases: 13.